The rows below give T cell receptor beta chains drawn from one sample of a study of CD8 T cells in Susac syndrome. TCRdb re-called the immunoSEQ multiplex PCR reads through MiXCR, storing one row per CDR3 protein. The sample lists over 150,000 distinct CDR3 sequences, about 96% occurring once. The sequencing input was CD4+ T cells from PBMCs. The receptors originated from a human donor with Susac syndrome. Each CDR3 is given with its conserved first and last residue. The D gene is left open where the match is weak. Clone size is not always given. Where it is, it says once, few, many or a class for expanded clones.

cdr3_aa cdr3_nt d_call clone_size cdr3_length j_call v_call
CASSLGRQAEQYF TGTGCCAGCAGCTTAGGGCGTCAGGCCGAGCAGTACTTC - - 13 TRBJ2-7 TRBV7-2
CAWGEGNYGYTF TGTGCCTGGGGAGAGGGCAACTATGGCTACACCTTC - - 12 TRBJ1-2 TRBV30
CASSLAGAGGDTQYF TGCGCCAGCAGCTTGGCCGGGGCCGGCGGCGATACGCAGTATTTT - - 15 TRBJ2-3 TRBV5-1
CSVREGNSNQPQHF TGCAGCGTTAGGGAGGGGAATAGCAATCAGCCCCAGCATTTT - - 14 TRBJ1-5 TRBV29-1
CASSLVAGGTNTGELFF TGTGCCAGCAGTTTAGTAGCGGGAGGAACGAACACCGGGGAGCTGTTTTTT TRBD2 - 17 TRBJ2-2 TRBV28
CAISSGSGANVLTF TGTGCCATCAGTTCAGGCTCTGGGGCCAACGTCCTGACTTTC - - 14 TRBJ2-6 TRBV10-3
CASSLGQGGGYTF TGTGCCAGCAGTTTGGGCCAGGGGGGTGGCTACACCTTC TRBD1 - 13 TRBJ1-2 TRBV28
CASGLSGRDGYTF TGCGCCAGCGGCTTATCAGGCAGGGATGGCTACACCTTC - - 13 TRBJ1-2 TRBV5-1
CASSLSDRVETQYF TGTGCCAGCAGCTTGTCTGACAGGGTGGAGACCCAGTACTTC TRBD1 - 14 TRBJ2-5 TRBV5-6
CASSFTISEYEQYF TGTGCCAGCAGCTTCACGATCTCTGAGTACGAGCAGTACTTC - - 14 TRBJ2-7 TRBV7-8
CSVDRVTRYGYTF TGCAGCGTCGACAGGGTGACGAGATATGGCTACACCTTC TRBD1 - 13 TRBJ1-2 TRBV29-1
CSARVYRVGGELFF TGCAGTGCTAGAGTTTACCGGGTGGGCGGGGAGCTGTTTTTT - - 14 TRBJ2-2 TRBV20-1
CASSLISGSQETQYF TGCGCCAGCAGCTTGATCTCCGGAAGTCAAGAGACCCAGTACTTC - - 15 TRBJ2-5 TRBV5-1
CSARGGTGSGAFF TGCAGTGCTAGAGGGGGGACAGGATCCGGAGCTTTCTTT TRBD1 - 13 TRBJ1-1 TRBV20-1
CASSISAGGLGETQYF TGTGCCAGTAGTATTTCAGCGGGAGGCTTGGGAGAGACCCAGTACTTC TRBD2 - 16 TRBJ2-5 TRBV19
CASSVDSWTVNYGYTF TGTGCCAGCAGCGTAGATTCTTGGACGGTTAACTATGGCTACACCTTC - - 16 TRBJ1-2 TRBV9
CASSLPGTGGASGYTF TGTGCCAGCAGCTTACCCGGGACAGGTGGAGCCTCGGGTTACACCTTC TRBD1 - 16 TRBJ1-2 TRBV7-2
CASSDSRQTGGTEAFF TGTGCCAGCAGTGATTCGAGACAGACCGGGGGCACTGAAGCTTTCTTT - - 16 TRBJ1-1 TRBV2
CSAPDSGGGTQYF TGCAGTGCTCCCGACTCGGGCGGAGGTACGCAGTATTTT - - 13 TRBJ2-3 TRBV20-1
CASSVGGAQTGELFF TGTGCCAGCAGCGTAGGGGGGGCTCAGACCGGGGAGCTGTTTTTT - - 15 TRBJ2-2 TRBV9
CASSYSGPPDILGDTQYF TGTGCCAGCAGTTACTCAGGGCCCCCGGACATCCTCGGGGATACGCAGTATTTT - - 18 TRBJ2-3 TRBV6-5
CASSVFRNTGELFF TGTGCCAGCAGCGTATTTAGAAATACCGGGGAGCTGTTTTTT - - 14 TRBJ2-2 TRBV9
CASSTTSGRGETQYF TGTGCCAGCAGCACGACTAGCGGGAGAGGGGAGACCCAGTACTTC TRBD2 - 15 TRBJ2-5 TRBV9
CASNRDRAYEQYF TGTGCCAGCAACCGGGACAGAGCCTACGAGCAGTACTTC TRBD1 - 13 TRBJ2-7 TRBV2
CASSRRGDEQYF TGTGCCAGCAGCCGCAGGGGCGACGAGCAGTACTTC - - 12 TRBJ2-7 TRBV3-1
CASSGTETSGANVLTF TGTGCCAGCAGCGGGACAGAGACGAGTGGGGCCAACGTCCTGACTTTC TRBD1 - 16 TRBJ2-6 TRBV2
CASSQIQNTEAFF TGTGCCAGCAGCCAAATACAGAACACTGAAGCTTTCTTT - - 13 TRBJ1-1 TRBV3-1
CASSPGRLYTDTQYF TGCGCCAGCAGCCCCGGACGACTCTACACAGATACGCAGTATTTT - - 15 TRBJ2-3 TRBV5-1
CASRSTASSPFF TGTGCCAGCAGGTCGACAGCCTCATCCCCTTTCTTT - once 12 TRBJ1-1 TRBV25-1
CASSRGLTGELFF TGTGCCAGCAGCCGAGGACTAACCGGGGAGCTGTTTTTT - - 13 TRBJ2-2 TRBV12-3/TRBV12-4
CASSSHPRGDLGPLHF TGTGCCAGCAGCTCGCACCCCAGGGGCGACTTAGGACCCCTCCACTTT - - 16 TRBJ1-6 TRBV7-2
CASSPRTGVNEKLFF TGTGCCAGCTCACCGCGGACAGGTGTAAATGAAAAACTGTTTTTT TRBD1 - 15 TRBJ1-4 TRBV18
CAGRRTSGYNEQFF TGTGCCGGGAGGCGGACTAGCGGTTACAATGAGCAGTTCTTC TRBD2 - 14 TRBJ2-1 TRBV30
CASSLSGSSGNTIYF TGTGCCAGCAGCCTCTCGGGGTCCTCTGGAAACACCATATATTTT - - 15 TRBJ1-3 TRBV12-3/TRBV12-4
CASSPGTERRRTFF TGTGCCAGCAGCCCAGGGACAGAACGCAGGCGGACTTTCTTT TRBD1 - 14 TRBJ1-1 TRBV3-1
CSAPHSGPGRETQYF TGCAGTGCACCCCATAGCGGCCCGGGCCGGGAGACCCAGTACTTC - - 15 TRBJ2-5 TRBV20-1
CASSLRQGPDTQYF TGTGCCAGCAGCCTCAGACAGGGCCCAGATACGCAGTATTTT TRBD1 - 14 TRBJ2-3 TRBV5-8
CASSDLYGYTF TGTGCCAGCAGTGATCTCTATGGCTACACCTTC - - 11 TRBJ1-2 TRBV25-1
CSAIHSRDRGPYGYTF TGCAGTGCTATCCATAGCCGGGACAGGGGACCCTATGGCTACACCTTC TRBD1 once 16 TRBJ1-2 TRBV20-1
CASSGVEISPLHF TGTGCCAGCAGCGGGGTGGAGATTTCACCCCTCCACTTT - - 13 TRBJ1-6 TRBV9
CASSLTGTGKRGETQYF TGTGCCAGCAGCTTGACCGGGACAGGGAAAAGAGGAGAGACCCAGTACTTC TRBD1 - 17 TRBJ2-5 TRBV11-2
CASSQHASGSSYNSPLHF TGTGCCAGCAGCCAGCATGCGAGCGGAAGCTCCTATAATTCACCCCTCCACTTT - - 18 TRBJ1-6 TRBV7-9
CSAGGEKLFF TGCAGTGCGGGGGGAGAAAAACTGTTTTTT - - 10 TRBJ1-4 TRBV20-1
CSALRTDTGELFF TGCAGTGCCCTCCGGACAGACACCGGGGAGCTGTTTTTT - - 13 TRBJ2-2 TRBV20-1
CASSQDGGGGTGELFF TGTGCCAGCAGCCAAGATGGGGGCGGGGGCACCGGGGAGCTGTTTTTT - once 16 TRBJ2-2 TRBV4-2
CASSQRQGSNEQFF TGTGCCAGCAGTCAAAGACAGGGTTCCAATGAGCAGTTCTTC TRBD1 - 14 TRBJ2-1 TRBV2
CASSINRGLYNEQFF TGTGCCAGCAGCATTAACAGGGGGCTGTACAATGAGCAGTTCTTC TRBD1 - 15 TRBJ2-1 TRBV11-2
CASRPGGEGYGYTF TGTGCCAGCAGACCAGGGGGCGAAGGGTATGGCTACACCTTC TRBD1 - 14 TRBJ1-2 TRBV28
CASSLLTGGPQYF TGTGCCAGCAGCCTACTTACGGGAGGTCCCCAGTACTTC TRBD2 - 13 TRBJ2-5 TRBV7-9
CASRSRGERETQYF TGTGCCAGCAGGTCAAGAGGGGAACGGGAGACCCAGTACTTC - once 14 TRBJ2-5 TRBV27
CASSPGVRNEKLFF TGTGCCAGCAGCCCAGGGGTCCGTAATGAAAAACTGTTTTTT - - 14 TRBJ1-4 TRBV9
CSVGEDEQFF TGCAGCGTTGGGGAAGATGAGCAGTTCTTC - - 10 TRBJ2-1 TRBV29-1
CASSESFGGSYGYTF TGTGCCAGCAGCGAGTCGTTTGGAGGCTCCTATGGCTACACCTTC - - 15 TRBJ1-2 TRBV9
CASSTTRGQGVNEQFF TGTGCCAGCAGCACGACAAGAGGACAGGGGGTAAATGAGCAGTTCTTC TRBD1 - 16 TRBJ2-1 TRBV7-3